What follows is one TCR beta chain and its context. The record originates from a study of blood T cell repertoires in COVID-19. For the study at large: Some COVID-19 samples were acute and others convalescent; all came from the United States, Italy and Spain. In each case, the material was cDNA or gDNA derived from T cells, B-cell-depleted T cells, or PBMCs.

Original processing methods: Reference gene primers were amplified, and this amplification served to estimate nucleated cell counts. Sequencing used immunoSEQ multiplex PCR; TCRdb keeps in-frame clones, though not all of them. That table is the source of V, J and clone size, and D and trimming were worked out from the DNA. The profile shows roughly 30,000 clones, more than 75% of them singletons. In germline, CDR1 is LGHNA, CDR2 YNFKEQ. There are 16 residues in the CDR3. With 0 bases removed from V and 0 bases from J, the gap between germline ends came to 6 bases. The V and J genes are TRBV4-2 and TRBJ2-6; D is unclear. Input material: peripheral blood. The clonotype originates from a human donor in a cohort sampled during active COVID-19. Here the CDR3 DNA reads TGTGCCAGCAGCCAAGATAAGCTCTCTGGGGCCAACGTCCTGACTTTC. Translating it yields CASSQDKLSGANVLTF.